The sequence of this T cell receptor beta chain was determined in a study of blood T cell repertoires in COVID-19. Background on the study: The United States, Italy and Spain were the sources of the acute and convalescent COVID-19 samples. PBMCs, B-cell-depleted T cells, or T cells provided the cDNA or gDNA that made up the material.

Original analysis: Quantification of nucleated cells was approximated via reference gene primer amplification. Only in-frame clones appear in the TCRdb table, and some are missing; sequencing was by immunoSEQ multiplex PCR. Clone size and the V and J calls come from that table; the DNA yielded D and trimming. The sample has roughly 67,000 clones, approximately 90% seen once. With 0 bases removed from V and 1 base from J, the gap between germline ends came to 13 bases. CDR3 length: 17 residues. Germline loops: CDR1 SGHNT, CDR2 YYREEE (reference sequence). The sequence was obtained from a woman aged 55-70 years with acute or convalescent COVID-19. The sequencing sample was made of peripheral blood. V usage is TRBV5-4 and J usage is TRBJ2-2, with a possible D match to TRBD2 (6 bases). The CDR3 loop reads CASSLGASVENTGELFF. The CDR3 DNA follows: TGTGCCAGCAGCTTGGGGGCTAGCGTAGAGAACACCGGGGAGCTGTTTTTT.